These 30 T cell receptor beta chains were all obtained from the same sample, sequenced in a study of human T cells and chemical hapten exposure. The time point here: healthy volunteer bleed at 6 weeks. The study extracted total RNA from unfractionated whole blood. MiXCR, run by TCRdb on the RACE reads, gives a single entry per CDR3 protein. The sample yields roughly 71,000 distinct CDR3 sequences, under 7.5% seen once. Sequences were obtained from whole blood. The receptors stem from a female donor in good health. Some clones in this sample may be carry-over from other donors' samples.

This clonotype showed up just a few times. The chain links TRBV9 to TRBJ2-3; no reliable D call. Germline V gene sequence: CDR1 SGDLS, CDR2 YYNGEE. V lost 4 bases and J lost 1, with 22 bases in between. The CDR3 totals 18 residues. In nucleotides, the CDR3 is TGTGCCAGCAGCCCCAACCACAGAGCTTTGCCCGGCACAGATACGCAGTATTTT. It yields the protein CASSPNHRALPGTDTQYF.

This clonotype has only a few counts. The rearrangement links TRBV15 to TRBJ2-5; D is perhaps TRBD1 (6 bases). Trimming took 0 bases from V and 5 from J, leaving 13 bases between them. Looked up from germline, CDR1 is LNHNV and CDR2 is YYDKDF (reference sequence). The length of the CDR3 is 15 residues. CDR3 amino acids: CATSRERGTWETQYF. The DNA for the CDR3 is TGTGCCACCAGCAGAGAGAGGGGGACCTGGGAGACCCAGTACTTC.

The chain carries TRBV13 and TRBJ2-7, with a possible D match to TRBD2 (5 bases). In germline, CDR1 is PRHDT, CDR2 FYEKMQ (reference sequence). The V end was cut by 2 bases, the J end by 2 bases, with 16 bases between. The CDR3 runs 16 residues. The CDR3 sequence: CASSLMGASAPYEQYF. The CDR3 nucleotides are TGTGCCAGCAGCTTAATGGGAGCGAGCGCGCCCTACGAGCAGTACTTC.

This clonotype was seen a single time. The rearrangement joins TRBV6-4 to TRBJ2-3; D may be TRBD2 (6 bases). Germline-derived CDR1 and CDR2 are MRHNA and SNTAGT. The CDR3 covers 15 residues. Trimming took 3 bases from V and 0 from J, leaving 10 bases between them. Here the CDR3 DNA reads TGTGCCAGCAGTGATGGTGGGACTAGCACAGATACGCAGTATTTT. Translating gives CASSDGGTSTDTQYF.

In its sample, this clonotype was seen a few times. The rearrangement joins TRBV5-6 to TRBJ2-7; TRBD1 or TRBD2 may be the D gene (5 bases each). V was clipped by 7 bases and J by 3 bases, with 11 bases between them. In germline, CDR1 is SGHDT, CDR2 YYEEEE. This CDR3 spans 12 amino acids. CDR3: CASRGPGYEQYF. CDR3 in DNA: TGTGCCAGCCGGGGACCCGGCTACGAGCAGTACTTC. The variable domain in full, completed from reference TRBV5-6 and TRBJ2-7, reads DAGVTQSPTHLIKTRGQQVTLRCSPKSGHDTVSWYQQALGQGPQFIFQYYEEEERQRGNFPDRFSGHQFPNYSSELNVNALLLGDSALYLCASRGPGYEQYFGPGTRLTVT.

This clonotype came up a few times. The chain links TRBV4-1 to TRBJ1-1; the D is unclear. The CDR3 loop spans 13 amino acids. Germline-derived CDR1 and CDR2 are MGHRA and YSYEKL. V gave up 1 base and J gave up 5 bases, with 8 bases separating them. This CDR3 is CASSQGRSTEAFF. CDR3 nucleotide sequence: TGCGCCAGCAGCCAAGGTCGGTCAACTGAAGCTTTCTTT.

The sample holds many counts of this clonotype. In DNA, the CDR3 is TGTGCCAGCAGTTTTTCCAGAGTGGCCAAAAACATTCAGTACTTC. Its protein product is CASSFSRVAKNIQYF. The chain uses TRBV28 and TRBJ2-4, with no clear D. Germline V gene sequence: CDR1 MDHEN, CDR2 SYDVKM. V was pared by 3 bases and J by 1 base, with 10 bases between. CDR3 length equals 15 residues.

This clonotype has ten or more counts. CDR3 residues: CASSYDSPYEQYF. CDR3 sequence (DNA): TGTGCCAGCAGTTATGACAGTCCCTACGAGCAGTACTTC. The chain employs TRBV28 and TRBJ2-7; tentatively, D is TRBD1 (5 bases). The germline V gene has CDR1 MDHEN and CDR2 SYDVKM. This CDR3 is 13 amino acids long. The V end lost 4 bases, the J end lost 2 bases, and 9 bases lay between the germline ends.

This clonotype was observed a few times. This sequence joins TRBV7-9 and TRBJ2-1; D is perhaps TRBD2 (6 bases). Trimming shortened V by 6 bases and J by 7 bases, and 10 bases separated the two germline ends. The CDR3 covers 12 residues. The germline V gene encodes CDR1 SEHNR and CDR2 FQNEAQ (reference sequence). CDR3 sequence reads: CASSSTRNEQFF. The CDR3 region has the DNA TGTGCCAGCAGTTCGACTAGGAATGAGCAGTTCTTC.

This clonotype was seen ten or more times. The CDR3 nucleotides read TGTGCCAGCAGCCCTAATTCAGGGGACACTGAAGCTTTCTTT. Translating gives CASSPNSGDTEAFF. J is TRBJ1-1 and V is TRBV9, with D possibly matching TRBD1 (6 bases). The germline V gene encodes CDR1 SGDLS and CDR2 YYNGEE. V lost 4 bases and J lost 3, with 13 bases in between. The CDR3 sequence is 14 residues long. Based on the CDR3 plus reference TRBV9 and TRBJ1-1, the full variable domain is DSGVTQTPKHLITATGQRVTLRCSPRSGDLSVYWYQQSLDQGLQFLIQYYNGEERAKGNILERFSAQQFPDLHSELNLSSLELGDSALYFCASSPNSGDTEAFFGQGTRLTVV.

The chain uses TRBV24-1 and TRBJ2-3; D is unresolved. CDR1 is KGHDR and CDR2 is SFDVKD in the germline V gene. The CDR3 runs 13 residues. Trimming removed 7 bases from V and 0 bases from J, with 7 bases in between. The DNA for the CDR3 is TGTGCCACCAGGTCTGGGAGCACAGATACGCAGTATTTT. Encoded protein: CATRSGSTDTQYF.

This clonotype was detected only a few times. The CDR3 is CASSLDTSQHTQYF. The CDR3 coding sequence is TGTGCCAGCAGCTTAGACACTAGCCAACATACGCAGTATTTT. This sequence joins TRBV11-2 and TRBJ2-3; TRBD2 might be the D (6 bases). Germline assignment: CDR1 SGHAT and CDR2 FQNNGV. This CDR3 has 14 residues. Trimming shortened V by 0 bases and J by 7 bases, and 11 bases separated the two germline ends.

This clonotype was picked up many times. The chain combines TRBV7-9 with TRBJ2-7; a weak D match, TRBD2 (6 bases). Germline assignment: CDR1 SEHNR and CDR2 FQNEAQ (reference sequence). V was cut by 0 bases and J by 7 bases, with 22 bases left in between. This CDR3 is built from 17 residues. In DNA, the CDR3 is TGTGCCAGCAGCTTAGCGGGAAGCGGCGGGATGAAAGAAGAGCAGTACTTC. Translated: CASSLAGSGGMKEEQYF. Full variable domain (outside the CDR3, taken from reference TRBV7-9 and TRBJ2-7): DTGVSQNPRHKITKRGQNVTFRCDPISEHNRLYWYRQTLGQGPEFLTYFQNEAQLEKSRLLSDRFSAERPKGSFSTLEIQRTEQGDSAMYLCASSLAGSGGMKEEQYFGPGTRLTVT.

At least ten counts were recorded for this clonotype. The chain carries TRBV6-2 or TRBV6-3 and TRBJ2-5; D is ambiguous. The CDR3 runs to 13 residues. Trimming took off 5 bases at V and 1 base at J, with 8 bases between the two ends. Germline CDR1 and CDR2: MNHEY and SVGEGT. CDR3 protein: CASSGDTQETQYF. The CDR3 nucleotides read TGTGCCAGCAGTGGCGACACCCAAGAGACCCAGTACTTC.

This clonotype was counted at least ten times. V is TRBV6-6 and J is TRBJ2-1; D possibly corresponds to TRBD2 (5 bases). Germline V gives CDR1 MNHNY, CDR2 SVGAGI (reference sequence). The CDR3 has 13 residues. The V gene lost 2 bases and the J gene lost 10 bases, with 12 bases spanning the gap. The CDR3 DNA reads as TGTGCCAGCAGTTACGCGGGTTCCGGGGAGCAGTTCTTC. It encodes CASSYAGSGEQFF.

Worth noting for this clonotype: A much larger clone lies one base from this, so it may be a read error. This sequence joins TRBV6-2 or TRBV6-3 and TRBJ2-3, with 7 bases that match TRBD2. The trim removed 6 bases at V and 2 bases at J, leaving 11 bases unmatched. CDR1 and CDR2 from the germline V gene are MNHEY and SVGEGT. The CDR3 loop spans 16 amino acids. Here the CDR3 reads CASRYHASGNTDTQYF. CDR3 DNA sequence: TGTGCCAGCAGATACCACGCTAGCGGAAACACAGATACGCAGTATTTT.

This clonotype has ten or more counts. The chain uses TRBV5-1 and TRBJ1-3; the D gene is possibly TRBD1 (6 bases). The CDR3 is 15 amino acids. V lost 4 bases, J lost 0 bases, and 11 bases lay in between. CDR1 and CDR2 from the germline V gene are SGHRS and YFSETQ. CDR3 DNA: TGCGCCAGCAGCCGGACAGTTAACTCTGGAAACACCATATATTTT. Translating gives CASSRTVNSGNTIYF.

This clonotype was counted ten times or more. The chain has TRBV28 and TRBJ1-1, with D possibly being TRBD1 (6 bases). This CDR3 is built from 14 residues. The germline V gene has CDR1 MDHEN and CDR2 SYDVKM. V lost 7 bases, J lost 8 bases, and 20 bases lay in between. The CDR3 coding sequence is TGTGCCAGCAACTCCTACTGGGGGGCCCCCGAAGCTTTCTTT. Translating gives CASNSYWGAPEAFF.

This clonotype came up many times. V is TRBV2 and J is TRBJ2-1; possibly TRBD1 or TRBD2 for D (6 bases each). The CDR3 extends over 17 amino acids. The germline V gene encodes CDR1 SNHLY and CDR2 FYNNEI. The V and J ends lost 4 bases and 2 bases respectively, with 18 bases between them. As DNA, the CDR3 is TGTGCCAGCAGTGGGGGCTGGGGGAGGACAGCCTACAATGAGCAGTTCTTC. It codes for CASSGGWGRTAYNEQFF. The full variable domain, its missing parts supplied by reference TRBV2 and TRBJ2-1, is EPEVTQTPSHQVTQMGQEVILRCVPISNHLYFYWYRQILGQKVEFLVSFYNNEISEKSEIFDDQFSVERPDGSNFTLKIRSTKLEDSAMYFCASSGGWGRTAYNEQFFGPGTRLTVL.

This clonotype was recorded a few times. This sequence joins TRBV30 and TRBJ1-5; possibly TRBD1 for D (5 bases). CDR1 is GTSNPN, CDR2 SVGIG, per germline (reference sequence). This CDR3 is 16 amino acids long. The V end lost 2 bases, the J end lost 2 bases, and 16 bases lay between the germline ends. The chain's CDR3 is CAWSPTRQIGNQPQHF. CDR3 nucleotides: TGTGCCTGGAGTCCAACCCGACAGATTGGCAATCAGCCCCAGCATTTT.

This clonotype was found many times. V usage is TRBV4-3 and J usage is TRBJ2-2, with D perhaps matching TRBD2 (5 bases). The CDR3 is 16 residues long. Trimming removed 2 bases at V and 6 bases at J, with 16 bases between. CDR1 is LGHNA and CDR2 is YSLEER in the germline V gene. The DNA of the CDR3 is TGCGCCAGCAGCCAAAATGGACTGGAAGTCGCCGGGGAGCTGTTTTTT. The encoded protein is CASSQNGLEVAGELFF.

The gene calls are TRBV7-6 and TRBJ2-1; a weak D match, TRBD2 (6 bases). Germline V gives CDR1 SGHVS, CDR2 FNYEAQ. This CDR3 has 15 amino acids. V was cut by 5 bases and J by 9 bases, with 20 bases left in between. CDR3 sequence (DNA): TGTGCCAGCAGCGGTGGAAGCGGGCTCTTCAGTGAGCAGTTCTTC. Its translation: CASSGGSGLFSEQFF.

This clonotype was recorded many times. The rearrangement links TRBV2 to TRBJ1-1, with a weak D call TRBD1 (5 bases). The CDR3 length is 14 residues. The ends were cut back, 7 bases at V and 0 bases at J, with 12 bases in the middle. The germline V gene has CDR1 SNHLY and CDR2 FYNNEI. CDR3 sequence (DNA): TGTGCCAGCACCCAGACAGTGATGAACACTGAAGCTTTCTTT. Translated, it gives CASTQTVMNTEAFF.

This clonotype was seen at least ten times. The rearrangement links TRBV10-3 to TRBJ2-3; 7 bases fit TRBD2. The CDR3 extends over 14 amino acids. V was pared by 4 bases and J by 5 bases, with 6 bases of the junction left unmatched. Germline lookup yields CDR1 ENHRY and CDR2 SYGVKD. The CDR3 DNA reads TGTGCCATCAGTGCCAGCGGGACGATAGATACGCAGTATTTT. As protein: CAISASGTIDTQYF.

The V and J genes are TRBV27 and TRBJ2-6; 9 bases line up with TRBD1. V lost 5 bases to trimming and J lost 2 bases; unmatched junction nucleotides: 7. Per the germline V gene, CDR1 is MNHEY and CDR2 is SMNVEV (reference sequence). The length of the CDR3 is 17 residues. CDR3 nucleotide sequence: TGTGCCAGCAGTACGGGACAGGGAGGGCCTGGGGCCAACGTCCTGACTTTC. The encoded protein is CASSTGQGGPGANVLTF.

This clonotype has more than one count but fewer than ten. This chain uses TRBV4-1 with TRBJ2-2; perhaps TRBD1 as D (6 bases). The CDR3 contains 16 residues. V was trimmed by 1 base and J by 6 bases, leaving 15 bases between them. Germline V lookup: CDR1 MGHRA, CDR2 YSYEKL. The CDR3 coding sequence is TGCGCCAGCAGCCAAGCCCAAACAGGGTTCGCCGGGGAGCTGTTTTTT. Its translation is CASSQAQTGFAGELFF.

The chain couples TRBV29-1 to TRBJ1-1; D remains unclear. CDR1 is SQVTM, CDR2 ANQGSEA, per germline. The V gene lost 7 bases and the J gene lost 5 bases, with 17 bases spanning the gap. This CDR3 is 13 amino acids long. The CDR3 DNA is TGCAGCGCCGTAAGCCCAGCTGGGACTGAAGCTTTCTTT. Translating it yields CSAVSPAGTEAFF. Together with reference TRBV29-1 and TRBJ1-1, the CDR3 gives the full variable domain: SAVISQKPSRDICQRGTSLTIQCQVDSQVTMMFWYRQQPGQSLTLIATANQGSEATYESGFVIDKFPISRPNLTFSTLTVSNMSPEDSSIYLCSAVSPAGTEAFFGQGTRLTVV.

This clonotype was picked up many times. The genes are TRBV20-1 and TRBJ2-1; D may be TRBD1 (6 bases). The ends were cut back, 4 bases at V and 5 bases at J, with 15 bases in the middle. CDR3 length: 14 residues. Germline V lookup: CDR1 DFQATT, CDR2 SNEGSKA (reference sequence). CDR3 in amino acids: CSAKWAGVDNEQFF. The DNA of the CDR3 is TGCAGTGCTAAGTGGGCAGGGGTCGACAATGAGCAGTTCTTC.

This clonotype showed up just a few times. The chain employs TRBV12-3 or TRBV12-4 and TRBJ1-3, with D hard to call. Trimming shortened V by 3 bases and J by 8 bases, and 11 bases separated the two germline ends. CDR3 length equals 13 residues. The DNA for the CDR3 is TGTGCCAGCAGTTTGACGAGGTTAGACACCATATATTTT. Translation: CASSLTRLDTIYF.

This clonotype was recorded many times. The J gene is TRBJ1-1, the V gene TRBV2; 9 bases fit TRBD1. CDR3 length equals 14 residues. Per germline, CDR1 SNHLY and CDR2 FYNNEI. Trimming removed 10 bases from V and 6 bases from J; junction bases left unmatched: 12. CDR3 loop: CAIHTGQGVSEAFF. CDR3 nucleotides: TGTGCCATCCACACGGGACAGGGAGTCTCTGAAGCTTTCTTT.